The rows below give T cell receptor beta chains drawn from one sample of a study of technical replicates of blood from several donors. The table came from immunoSEQ multiplex PCR; TCRdb's copy has only in-frame clones and leaves some out. The sample includes some 94,000 clones, almost 97% of them seen just once. The sequencing sample was made of T cells isolated from PBMCs. Receptor source: a human donor in good health. Each CDR3 is given with its conserved first and last residue. D genes are given only for firm matches. Rows give clone size only sometimes, using once, few, many, or a class for an expanded clone.

TRBJ1-1,TRBV5-1,-,-,15,CASSSLGTSNTEAFF,TGCGCCAGCAGCAGTTTAGGGACATCGAACACTGAAGCTTTCTTT
TRBJ2-1,TRBV5-1,-,-,16,CASSPNLASSYNEQFF,TGCGCCAGCAGCCCCAACCTAGCCAGCTCCTACAATGAGCAGTTCTTC
TRBJ2-7,TRBV7-6,-,-,13,CASSLGPNYEQYF,TGTGCCAGCAGCTTAGGGCCGAACTACGAGCAGTACTTC
TRBJ2-2,TRBV6-1,-,-,14,CASSEQGTTGELFF,TGTGCCAGCAGTGAGCAGGGAACTACCGGGGAGCTGTTTTTT
TRBJ1-1,TRBV5-5,-,-,16,CASSLGPGIRNTEAFF,TGTGCCAGCAGCTTGGGCCCAGGGATTCGTAACACTGAAGCTTTCTTT
TRBJ1-1,TRBV19,-,few,13,CASSIGDFTEAFF,TGTGCCAGTAGTATCGGGGATTTCACTGAAGCTTTCTTT
TRBJ1-5,TRBV7-9,-,-,12,CASSLGDWPQHF,TGTGCCAGCAGCTTAGGGGACTGGCCCCAGCATTTT
TRBJ2-7,TRBV30,-,-,11,CAWSGRFEQYF,TGTGCCTGGAGTGGGAGGTTCGAGCAGTACTTC
TRBJ1-2,TRBV7-3,-,-,13,CASSLGESYGYTF,TGTGCCAGCAGCTTAGGGGAGAGCTATGGCTACACCTTC
TRBJ1-3,TRBV18,-,-,15,CASSQKGATGNTIYF,TGTGCCAGCTCACAAAAAGGGGCCACTGGAAACACCATATATTTT
TRBJ2-7,TRBV4-3,TRBD1,-,17,CASSQEGRGQGRSEQYF,TGCGCCAGCAGCCAAGAGGGCCGGGGACAGGGGAGGTCCGAGCAGTACTTC
TRBJ1-5,TRBV10-3,-,-,15,CAIRIGAGNNQPQHF,TGTGCCATCCGGATCGGCGCAGGTAACAATCAGCCCCAGCATTTT
TRBJ2-4,TRBV27,-,-,14,CASASTLAKNIQYF,TGTGCCAGCGCAAGCACCTTAGCCAAAAACATTCAGTACTTC
TRBJ2-7,TRBV29-1,TRBD1,once,14,CSVESGTGGYEQYF,TGCAGCGTTGAAAGCGGGACAGGGGGCTACGAGCAGTACTTC
TRBJ1-1,TRBV2,-,few,13,CASRQTGNTEAFF,TGTGCCAGCAGGCAGACAGGGAACACTGAAGCTTTCTTT
TRBJ2-7,TRBV21-1,-,-,15,CASSKEETGKDEQYF,TGTGCCAGCAGCAAAGAAGAGACAGGGAAGGACGAGCAGTACTTC
TRBJ1-5,TRBV18,TRBD1,-,14,CASSPDRGNQPQHF,TGTGCCAGCTCACCAGACAGGGGGAATCAGCCCCAGCATTTT
TRBJ2-5,TRBV7-8,-,-,13,CASSLVSRETQYF,TGTGCCAGCAGCTTAGTGAGTCGAGAGACCCAGTACTTC
TRBJ2-5,TRBV5-4,-,once,12,CARGQPQETQYF,TGTGCCAGAGGACAGCCACAAGAGACCCAGTACTTC
TRBJ1-1,TRBV9,-,-,13,CASSVGGETEAFF,TGTGCCAGCAGCGTAGGGGGCGAGACTGAAGCTTTCTTT
TRBJ1-5,TRBV18,-,once,16,CASSPFGGESNQPQHF,TGTGCCAGCTCCCCCTTTGGAGGGGAAAGCAATCAGCCCCAGCATTTT
TRBJ2-7,TRBV7-6,-,once,18,CASSAGRDSQYLSYEQYF,TGTGCCAGCAGCGCGGGGCGGGACAGCCAATACCTCTCCTACGAGCAGTACTTC
TRBJ2-1,TRBV9,-,once,15,CASSVDRAYYNEQFF,TGTGCCAGCAGCGTAGACAGGGCCTACTACAATGAGCAGTTCTTC
TRBJ2-7,TRBV7-2,-,-,16,CASSWMLAGADYEQYF,TGTGCCAGCAGCTGGATGCTGGCGGGGGCAGACTACGAGCAGTACTTC
TRBJ2-5,TRBV5-8,-,once,11,CASRGHETQYF,TGTGCCAGCAGGGGGCACGAGACCCAGTACTTC
TRBJ1-5,TRBV19,-,-,14,CAGGGALRNQPQHF,TGTGCCGGAGGAGGGGCGTTGAGGAATCAGCCCCAGCATTTT
TRBJ1-4,TRBV4-1,-,-,15,CASSQVVRFGEKLFF,TGCGCCAGCAGCCAAGTGGTTAGATTCGGGGAAAAACTGTTTTTT
TRBJ1-1,TRBV11-2,TRBD1,few,11,CASSQGQDTFF,TGTGCCAGCAGCCAGGGACAGGATACTTTCTTT